These 24 T cell receptor beta chains came from one sample sequenced in a study of human CD8 memory T cell subsets. Production of TCR beta libraries used UMI-labeled 5' RACE as the method. TCRdb re-called the 5' RACE reads and shows each CDR3 protein once, DNA omitted. This sample contains around 11,000 distinct CDR3 sequences. Source material: CD8+ T cells from PBMCs. Every receptor here comes from a human donor in good health.

The chain joins TRBV12-3 or TRBV12-4 to TRBJ2-7; TCRdb outputs TRBD2, but without DNA this stays unchecked. This CDR3 spans 14 amino acids. The CDR3 sequence is CASSEGLAIYEQYF.

The V call is TRBV20-1, the J call TRBJ2-7; TCRdb proposes TRBD2, but this gene call is untestable without DNA. The CDR3 loop spans 16 amino acids. Germline CDR1 is DFQATT and CDR2 is SNEGSKA (reference sequence). CDR3: CSASSLAGATDYEQYF.

The rearrangement links TRBV20-1 to TRBJ2-2. Germline V lookup: CDR1 DFQATT, CDR2 SNEGSKA (reference sequence). This CDR3 has 11 amino acids. The CDR3 here is CSAKNTGELFF.

The V gene is TRBV28, the J gene TRBJ2-3; TCRdb calls TRBD2, which cannot be checked without DNA. Per the germline V gene, CDR1 is MDHEN and CDR2 is SYDVKM. This CDR3 region has 21 residues. Here the CDR3 reads CASSSYTRTSGSFYSTDTQYF. The complete variable domain, with remaining parts taken from reference TRBV28 and TRBJ2-3, reads DVKVTQSSRYLVKRTGEKVFLECVQDMDHENMFWYRQDPGLGLRLIYFSYDVKMKEKGDIPEGYSVSREKKERFSLILESASTNQTSMYLCASSSYTRTSGSFYSTDTQYFGPGTRLTVL.

This CDR3 is CASSLLFRTGSGELFF. The rearrangement joins TRBV7-8 to TRBJ2-2; as DNA is missing, the TRBD1 call by TCRdb cannot be tested. The length of the CDR3 is 16 residues. The V gene's germline CDR1 is SGHVS and CDR2 FQNEAQ.

The CDR3 sequence: CASSFPTEKLFF. This chain joins TRBV7-9 and TRBJ1-4. Germline V gene lookup returns CDR1 SEHNR and CDR2 FQNEAQ (reference sequence). This CDR3 has 12 residues.

This rearrangement joins TRBV12-3 or TRBV12-4 to TRBJ1-1. The length of the CDR3 is 12 residues. The CDR3 spells CASGFANTEAFF.

The chain is built from TRBV5-6 and TRBJ2-1; TCRdb calls TRBD2, which cannot be checked without DNA. Germline V gene data show CDR1 as SGHDT and CDR2 as YYEEEE. The CDR3 covers 14 residues. CDR3 sequence reads: CASSTDYSYNEQFF.

V and J are TRBV7-6 and TRBJ1-6; the TCRdb D gene call, TRBD1, has no DNA to confirm it. There are 15 residues in the CDR3. Per the germline V gene, CDR1 is SGHVS and CDR2 is FNYEAQ. The chain's CDR3 is CASSLTDRVVSPLHF.

The J gene is TRBJ2-2, the V gene TRBV20-1; TCRdb indicates TRBD1, and absent DNA this call remains unverified. Germline V gives CDR1 DFQATT, CDR2 SNEGSKA (reference sequence). This CDR3 contains 16 residues. The CDR3 here is CSALNGQGSNTGELFF.

The V gene is TRBV7-6, the J gene TRBJ2-5. The V gene's germline CDR1 is SGHVS and CDR2 FNYEAQ. This CDR3 region has 12 residues. The CDR3 sequence is CASSPNQETQYF.

V is TRBV24-1 and J is TRBJ2-5; TCRdb proposes TRBD1, but this gene call is untestable without DNA. In germline, CDR1 is KGHDR, CDR2 SFDVKD. This CDR3 is built from 15 residues. The CDR3 protein is CATSDLTGGRETQYF.

The V and J genes are TRBV10-1 and TRBJ2-3. The V gene's germline CDR1 is WNHNN and CDR2 SYGVQD (reference sequence). The CDR3 spans 14 residues. The CDR3 here is CASSESLALDTQYF.

The CDR3 sequence is CASSQENRANYMNTEAFF. This sequence joins TRBV4-2 and TRBJ1-1; TCRdb proposes TRBD1, but this gene call is untestable without DNA. CDR3 length: 18 amino acids. Germline-derived CDR1 and CDR2 are LGHNA and YNFKEQ.

V gene TRBV4-1 combines with J gene TRBJ2-3; TCRdb lists TRBD2, though no DNA is available to test this call. CDR1 and CDR2 from the germline V gene are MGHRA and YSYEKL. The CDR3 extends over 17 amino acids. CDR3 amino acids: CASSPPGAGVVTDTQYF.

The V and J genes are TRBV2 and TRBJ2-1; absent DNA, TCRdb's TRBD1 call cannot be checked. From germline, CDR1 is SNHLY and CDR2 FYNNEI. This CDR3 comprises 14 residues. CDR3 in amino acids: CATGVGRSYNEQFF.

The chain carries TRBV7-9 and TRBJ2-3; TCRdb designates TRBD2, a call that cannot be tested without DNA. Germline CDR1 is SEHNR and CDR2 is FQNEAQ (reference sequence). The CDR3 consists of 15 residues. The CDR3 loop reads CASRSSGSGGDTQYF.

The V and J genes are TRBV27 and TRBJ2-3; TCRdb calls TRBD1, which cannot be checked without DNA. The CDR3 contains 15 residues. Germline V CDR1 and CDR2: MNHEY, SMNVEV (reference sequence). This chain's CDR3 is CASSYTPELGDTQYF.

This clonotype ranks as hyperexpanded in terms of frequency. The V and J genes are TRBV13 and TRBJ2-2; TCRdb designates TRBD1, a call that cannot be tested without DNA. The CDR3 totals 18 residues. The germline gives CDR1 PRHDT, CDR2 FYEKMQ (reference sequence). CDR3 amino acids: CASSLNPYYGRTTGELFF.

By frequency, this clonotype registers medium-sized. The genes are TRBV11-2 and TRBJ2-1; the D gene TCRdb calls, TRBD2, cannot be checked with no DNA. CDR1 and CDR2 from the germline V gene are SGHAT and FQNNGV. The CDR3 has 14 residues. CDR3 sequence: CASSRTGTLNEQFF.

By frequency, this clonotype registers medium-sized (0.01 to 0.1%). This chain connects TRBV3-1 to TRBJ2-5; TCRdb selects TRBD2, and the lack of DNA leaves this call unchecked. Germline V gives CDR1 LGHDT, CDR2 YNNKEL (reference sequence). This CDR3 contains 16 residues. CDR3: CASTRAAELAGETQYF.

V and J are TRBV28 and TRBJ2-1. The CDR3 has 12 amino acids. Germline assignment: CDR1 MDHEN and CDR2 SYDVKM. The CDR3 sequence is CASSFTNNEQFF.

The rearrangement links TRBV29-1 to TRBJ2-7; TCRdb selects TRBD1, and the lack of DNA leaves this call unchecked. The length of the CDR3 is 14 residues. CDR1 is SQVTM and CDR2 is ANQGSEA in the germline V gene. The CDR3 protein is CSGVGTEKDYEQYF.

The chain joins TRBV28 to TRBJ2-7; as DNA is missing, the TRBD2 call by TCRdb cannot be tested. The CDR3 length is 14 residues. CDR1 and CDR2 from the germline V gene are MDHEN and SYDVKM. The CDR3: CASSSLAGVHEQYF.